This TCR beta chain is drawn from a study of a mutant IDH1 vaccine in newly diagnosed glioma. The V gene lost 3 bases and the J gene lost 1 base, with 7 bases spanning the gap. CDR3 length equals 14 residues. In germline, CDR1 is LNHDA, CDR2 SQIVND (reference sequence). The time point: week 11, during vaccination. A single vaccine dose contained 300 ug of mutant IDH1 20-mer peptide, and topical imiquimod was used with it. As to this clone: Its antigen is unidentified.

Here immunoSEQ multiplex PCR was the method, and the copy in TCRdb shows in-frame clones only, minus some. The sample lists about 110,000 clones; under 90% were seen once. Specimen: PBMCs, collected from a glioma patient whose treatment included an IDH1 peptide vaccine. The rearrangement uses TRBV19 and TRBJ1-5; TRBD1 is a possible D gene (5 bases). This sequence originates from a woman aged 45-60 years with glioma. The CDR3 here is CASSMGTSNQPQHF. CDR3 sequence (DNA): TGTGCCAGTAGTATGGGGACGAGCAATCAGCCCCAGCATTTT.